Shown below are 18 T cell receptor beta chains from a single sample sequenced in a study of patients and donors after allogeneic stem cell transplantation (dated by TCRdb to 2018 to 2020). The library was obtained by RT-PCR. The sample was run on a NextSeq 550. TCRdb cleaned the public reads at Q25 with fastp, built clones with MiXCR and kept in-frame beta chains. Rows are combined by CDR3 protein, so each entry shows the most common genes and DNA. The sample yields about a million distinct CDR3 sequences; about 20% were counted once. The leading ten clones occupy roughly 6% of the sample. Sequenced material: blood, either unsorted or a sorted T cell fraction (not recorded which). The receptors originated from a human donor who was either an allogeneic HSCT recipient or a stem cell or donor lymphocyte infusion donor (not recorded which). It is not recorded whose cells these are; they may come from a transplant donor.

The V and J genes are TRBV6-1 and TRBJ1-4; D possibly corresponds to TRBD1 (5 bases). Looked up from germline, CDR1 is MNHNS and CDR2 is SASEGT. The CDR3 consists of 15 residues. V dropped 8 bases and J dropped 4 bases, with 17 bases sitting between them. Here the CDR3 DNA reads TGTGCCAGCTCCCTGACAGTGTGGATTAATGAAAAACTGTTTTTT. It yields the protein CASSLTVWINEKLFF.

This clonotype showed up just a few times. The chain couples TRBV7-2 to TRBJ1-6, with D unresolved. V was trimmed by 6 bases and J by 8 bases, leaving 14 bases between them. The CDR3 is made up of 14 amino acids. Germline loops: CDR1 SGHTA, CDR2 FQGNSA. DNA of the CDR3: TGTGCCAGCAGTTTCCTATCGGCGGATTCACCCCTCCACTTT. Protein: CASSFLSADSPLHF.

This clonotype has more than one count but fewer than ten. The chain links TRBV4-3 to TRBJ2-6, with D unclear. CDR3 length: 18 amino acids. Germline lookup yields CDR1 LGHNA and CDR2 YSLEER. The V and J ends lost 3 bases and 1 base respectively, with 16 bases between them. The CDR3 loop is CASSQTRGGGSGANVLTF. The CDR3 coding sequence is TGCGCCAGCAGCCAGACCCGAGGTGGTGGGTCTGGGGCCAACGTCCTGACTTTC.

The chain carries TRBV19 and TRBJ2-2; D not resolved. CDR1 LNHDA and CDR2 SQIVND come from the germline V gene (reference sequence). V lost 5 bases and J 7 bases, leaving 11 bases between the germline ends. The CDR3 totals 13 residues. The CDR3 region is CASSGHSGGELFF. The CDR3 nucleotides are TGTGCCAGTAGTGGCCACTCGGGCGGGGAGCTGTTTTTT.

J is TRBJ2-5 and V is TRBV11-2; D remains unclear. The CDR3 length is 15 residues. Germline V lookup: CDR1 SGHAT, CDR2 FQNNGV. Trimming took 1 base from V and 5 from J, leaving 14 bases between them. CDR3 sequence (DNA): TGTGCCAGCAGCTTAGTGGGCGCCGAAAGGGAGACCCAGTACTTC. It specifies CASSLVGAERETQYF.

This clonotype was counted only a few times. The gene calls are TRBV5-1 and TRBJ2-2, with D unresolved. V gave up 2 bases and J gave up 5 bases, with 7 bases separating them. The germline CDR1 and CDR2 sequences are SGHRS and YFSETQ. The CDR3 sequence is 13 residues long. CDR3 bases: TGCGCCAGCAGCTTTAGGGTGACCGGGGAGCTGTTTTTT. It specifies CASSFRVTGELFF.

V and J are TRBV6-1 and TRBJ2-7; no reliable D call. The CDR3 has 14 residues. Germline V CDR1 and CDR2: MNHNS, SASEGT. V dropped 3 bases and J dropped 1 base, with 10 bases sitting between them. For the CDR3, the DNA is TGTGCCAGCAGTGATAAGAGATGGTCCTACGAGCAGTACTTC. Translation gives CASSDKRWSYEQYF.

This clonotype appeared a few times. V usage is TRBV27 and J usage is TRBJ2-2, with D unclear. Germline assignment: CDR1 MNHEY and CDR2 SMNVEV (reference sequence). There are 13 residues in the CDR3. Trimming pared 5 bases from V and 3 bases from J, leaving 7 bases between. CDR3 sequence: CASSETYTGELFF. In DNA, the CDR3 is TGTGCCAGCAGTGAGACGTACACCGGGGAGCTGTTTTTT.

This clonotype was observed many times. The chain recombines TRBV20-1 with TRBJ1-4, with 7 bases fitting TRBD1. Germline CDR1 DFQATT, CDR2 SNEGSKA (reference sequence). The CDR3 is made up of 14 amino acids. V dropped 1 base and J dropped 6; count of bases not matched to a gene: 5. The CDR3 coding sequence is TGCAGTGCTAGAGCTCGGGACAGACATGAAAAACTGTTTTTT. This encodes CSARARDRHEKLFF.

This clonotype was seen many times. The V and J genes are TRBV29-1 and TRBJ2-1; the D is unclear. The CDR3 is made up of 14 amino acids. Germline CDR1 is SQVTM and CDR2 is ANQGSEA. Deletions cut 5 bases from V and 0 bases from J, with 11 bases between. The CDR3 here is CSVSAGSSYNEQFF. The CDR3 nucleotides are TGCAGCGTTTCGGCTGGCAGCTCCTACAATGAGCAGTTCTTC.

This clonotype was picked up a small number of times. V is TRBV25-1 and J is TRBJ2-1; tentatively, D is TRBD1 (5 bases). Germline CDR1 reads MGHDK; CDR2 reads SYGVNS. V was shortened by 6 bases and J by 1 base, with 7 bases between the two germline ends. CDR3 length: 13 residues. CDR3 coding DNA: TGTGCCAGCAGCGACAGTTCCTACAATGAGCAGTTCTTC. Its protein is CASSDSSYNEQFF.

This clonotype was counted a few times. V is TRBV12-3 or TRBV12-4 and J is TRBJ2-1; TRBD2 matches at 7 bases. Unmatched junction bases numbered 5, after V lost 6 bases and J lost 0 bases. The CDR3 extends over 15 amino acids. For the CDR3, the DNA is TGTGCCAGCAGCCGACGGGGGGACTCCTACAATGAGCAGTTCTTC. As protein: CASSRRGDSYNEQFF.

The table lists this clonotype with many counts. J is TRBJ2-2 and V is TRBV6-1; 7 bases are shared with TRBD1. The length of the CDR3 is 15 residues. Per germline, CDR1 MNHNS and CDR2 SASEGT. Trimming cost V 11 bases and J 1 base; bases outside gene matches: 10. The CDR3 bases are TGTGCCGGTTCCTGGGCAGGGGGGAACACCGGGGAGCTGTTTTTT. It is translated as CAGSWAGGNTGELFF.

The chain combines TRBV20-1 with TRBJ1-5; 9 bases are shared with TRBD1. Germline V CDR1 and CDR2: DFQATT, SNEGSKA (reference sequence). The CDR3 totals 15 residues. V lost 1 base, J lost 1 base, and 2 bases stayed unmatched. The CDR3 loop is CSARGGQGSNQPQHF. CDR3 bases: TGCAGTGCTAGAGGGGGACAGGGCAGCAATCAGCCCCAGCATTTT.

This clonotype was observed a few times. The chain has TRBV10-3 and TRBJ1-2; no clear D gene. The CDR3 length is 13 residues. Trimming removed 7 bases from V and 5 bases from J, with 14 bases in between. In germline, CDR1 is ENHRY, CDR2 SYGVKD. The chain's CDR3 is CAITTLGPYGYTF. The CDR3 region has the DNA TGTGCCATCACTACTCTCGGACCTTATGGCTACACCTTC.

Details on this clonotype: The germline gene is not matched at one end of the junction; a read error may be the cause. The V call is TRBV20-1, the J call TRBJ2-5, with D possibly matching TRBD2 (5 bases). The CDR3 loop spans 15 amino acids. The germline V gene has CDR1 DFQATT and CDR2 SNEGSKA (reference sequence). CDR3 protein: CSARMSSRSQGTQYF. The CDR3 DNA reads TGCAGTGCTAGAATGTCTAGCCGAAGTCAAGGGACCCAGTACTTC.

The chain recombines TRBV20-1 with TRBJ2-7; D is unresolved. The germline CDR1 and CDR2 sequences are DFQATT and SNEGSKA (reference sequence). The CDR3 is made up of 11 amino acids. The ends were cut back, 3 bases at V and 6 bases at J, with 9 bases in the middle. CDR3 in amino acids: CSARDMSEQYF. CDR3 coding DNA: TGCAGTGCTAGGGATATGAGCGAGCAGTACTTC.

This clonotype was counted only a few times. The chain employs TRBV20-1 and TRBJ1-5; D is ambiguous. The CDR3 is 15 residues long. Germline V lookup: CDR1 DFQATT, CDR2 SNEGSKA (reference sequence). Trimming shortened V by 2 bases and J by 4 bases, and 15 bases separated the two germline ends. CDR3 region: CSARRFKGSNQPQHF. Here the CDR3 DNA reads TGCAGTGCTAGAAGGTTTAAGGGATCGAATCAGCCCCAGCATTTT.